This T cell receptor beta chain came from a study of T cell responses to AZD1222 COVID-19 vaccine. Notes on the study in general: Donors were mostly white British, more females; clonal diversity possibly underestimated. Among vaccine-associated CD4 TCRs, coverage spanned spike, with dominance at 160-218 and 743-854. Baseline serostatus was positive in only a handful of AZD1222 recipients.

Germline CDR1 reads SGHVS; CDR2 reads FQNEAQ. This CDR3 is 15 amino acids long. Trimming shortened V by 11 bases and J by 3 bases, and 22 bases separated the two germline ends. This clone was found once. Its antigen is unidentified. It was second doses at about 4 or about 12 weeks that were pooled. Repertoires were generated with immunoSEQ multiplex PCR, while TCRdb's copy carries only in-frame clones and drops some. There are fewer than 65,000 clones in the sample; 89% occur only once, and about 14% lies in the top ten. V and J are TRBV7-8 and TRBJ1-1; D is unclear. This clonotype originated in an adult who received the AZD1222 COVID-19 vaccine. Here the sequenced sample was peripheral blood, taken 28 days after the second AZD1222 dose. The CDR3 nucleotides read TGTGCCCGGTTAGCTTATCGAGGTTTCTACACTGAAGCTTTCTTT. This gives the protein CARLAYRGFYTEAFF. The complete variable domain, with remaining parts taken from reference TRBV7-8 and TRBJ1-1, reads GAGVSQSPRYKVAKRGQDVALRCDPISGHVSLFWYQQALGQGPEFLTYFQNEAQLDKSGLPSDRFFAERPEGSVSTLKIQRTQQEDSAVYLCARLAYRGFYTEAFFGQGTRLTVV.